The sequence of this T cell receptor beta chain was determined in a study of T-cell reconstitution after alpha-beta-depleted transplantation in children. Whole-study results and caveats: Newly produced T cells mostly provided counts and TCRbeta diversity after one year, as hyperexpanded clones declined. Recipient T cells and thymic progenitors that survived were the source of the high TCRbeta diversity seen at day 60 in some patients. Reports say that about two months after transplant, the alpha-beta T cells came out of several hundred graft clones that had expanded.

V was shortened by 5 bases and J by 3 bases, with 5 bases between the two germline ends. The CDR3 covers 12 residues. CDR1 is SGHDT, CDR2 YYEEEE, per germline. This clonotype came up once. The antigen is not known. Unique molecular identifiers were incorporated during preparation of the TCRbeta library. TCRdb itself ran the PCR reads through MiXCR, one entry per CDR3 protein. The sample lists roughly 350,000 distinct CDR3 sequences, around 15% seen once, with roughly 40% in the top ten. This receptor was obtained from a male patient aged 2 to 10 who had a stem cell transplant for acute lymphoblastic leukemia, so the T cells may come from the graft donor. Sequenced here: PBMCs, mostly from graft donor cells, sampled 360 days after TCRalphabeta/CD19-depleted stem cell transplant. This sequence joins TRBV5-6 and TRBJ2-2; D gene uncertain. CDR3 nucleotides: TGTGCCAGCAGACGACACACCGGGGAGCTGTTTTTT. Translated, it gives CASRRHTGELFF. Drawing the rest from reference TRBV5-6 and TRBJ2-2, the complete variable domain is DAGVTQSPTHLIKTRGQQVTLRCSPKSGHDTVSWYQQALGQGPQFIFQYYEEEERQRGNFPDRFSGHQFPNYSSELNVNALLLGDSALYLCASRRHTGELFFGEGSRLTVL.